This record concerns one T cell receptor (beta chain) sequence. Antigen: not known. V lost 4 bases and J 6 bases, leaving 22 bases between the germline ends. CDR1 is SGHDN and CDR2 is FVKESK in the germline V gene. This CDR3 is 16 amino acids long. The data belong to a study of T cell repertoires in cytomegalovirus infection. Study information: CMV infection plus the matching HLA type was flagged by public TCR beta signatures.

TCRdb called the reads again in MiXCR, with one record for every CDR3 protein. This sample yields a few hundred thousand distinct CDR3 sequences, of which approximately 26% are seen a single time; about 12% belongs to the top ten. Overall study results and limits: HLA-C-restricted CMV clonotypes gave the most frequent clonotype in two of eight donors. Totalled public TCR beta family frequency picked out people who carried CMV plus the relevant HLA.

V is TRBV14 and J is TRBJ2-7, with D perhaps being TRBD1 or TRBD2 (7 bases each). The clonotype originates from a human donor in good health (CMV status not recorded). Some clones in this sample may be carry-over from other donors' samples. The specimen was PBMCs. CDR3: CASSPTGRGRSGEQYF. The CDR3 region has the DNA TGTGCCAGCAGCCCGACGGGGAGGGGGCGATCGGGCGAGCAGTACTTC. The variable domain in full, completed from reference TRBV14 and TRBJ2-7, reads EAGVTQFPSHSVIEKGQTVTLRCDPISGHDNLYWYRRVMGKEIKFLLHFVKESKQDESGMPNNRFLAERTGGTYSTLKVQPAELEDSGVYFCASSPTGRGRSGEQYFGPGTRLTVT.